This TCR beta chain is from a study of regulatory T cells in long-lasting Graves disease. V was shortened by 0 bases and J by 1 base, with 14 bases between the two germline ends. The germline CDR1 and CDR2 sequences are SEHNR and FQNEAQ (reference sequence). The CDR3 contains 17 residues. This clonotype was observed many times. The TCR beta library used iRepertoire HTBI primers with Arm-PCR amplification of CDR3. TCRdb used MiXCR to reprocess the multiplex PCR reads, holding one entry per CDR3 protein. The sample has 450,000 to 500,000 distinct CDR3 sequences, around 15% seen once. The time point here: newly diagnosed GD, antithyroid drugs for less than 3 months. Generation of the TCR library employed RNA extracted from PBMCs. This sample was also put to use in a study of T cells in Graves' hyperthyroidism and ophthalmopathy.

This TCR was recovered from a man aged 40-50 years with Graves disease. The chain combines TRBV7-9 with TRBJ2-3; TRBD2 is a possible D gene (6 bases). Sequencing was performed on peripheral blood mononuclear cells (PBMCs), taken at new diagnosis, from a patient treated with antithyroid drugs. CDR3 in amino acids: CASSLALGGTRTDTQYF. The CDR3 DNA follows: TGTGCCAGCAGCTTAGCACTCGGCGGGACCCGCACAGATACGCAGTATTTT.